This T cell receptor (beta chain) emerged from a study of vaccination and CD4 T cells after COVID-19. Researchers used the Oncomine TCR Beta short-read assay to sequence DNA from cultured CD4+ T cells. Using its own MiXCR run on the PCR reads, TCRdb lists one record per CDR3 protein. This table holds approximately 15,000 distinct CDR3 sequences, about 38% found once. Concerning this clonotype: Its antigen is unknown.

V lost 0 bases and J 0 bases, leaving 18 bases between the germline ends. The CDR3 has 18 amino acids. Germline V gives CDR1 DFQATT, CDR2 SNEGSKA (reference sequence). Described treatment: approximately 10-day PBMC culture with coronavirus spike peptide pools or control peptides (ViraFEST assay). The chain has TRBV20-1 and TRBJ1-5, with D perhaps TRBD1 (5 bases). The sample consisted of cultured CD4+ T cells from blood. The TCR comes from a human donor with COVID-19. CDR3 residues: CSARDLGGLGNSNQPQHF. Here the CDR3 DNA reads TGCAGTGCTAGAGATCTCGGGGGATTGGGTAATAGCAATCAGCCCCAGCATTTT.